This is a list of T cell receptor beta chains from one sample in a study of blood T cell repertoires in COVID-19. The protocol was immunoSEQ multiplex PCR, while the TCRdb copy is restricted to in-frame clones and leaves out a portion. Among roughly 400,000 clones listed, 90% were seen once. Sequencing was carried out using PBMCs or T cells enriched from blood (not recorded which). The receptors derive from a man in his late teens or twenties who had recovered from COVID-19. Both conserved end residues are trimmed from each CDR3. Fields, in order: CDR3 protein, V gene, CDR3 length.

CDR3: ASSSHGTPQNQPQH; V: TRBV28; length: 14
CDR3: ASRGRGPNNQPQH; V: TRBV19; length: 13
CDR3: ASSLAQGIDEQY; V: TRBV7-9; length: 12
CDR3: ASSDSGVGSPEKLF; V: TRBV2; length: 14
CDR3: ASSLGNVGTGEMSYEQY; V: TRBV7-3; length: 17
CDR3: ASRGGQNYEQY; V: TRBV5-1; length: 11
CDR3: SASSGRQRTGELF; V: TRBV20-1; length: 13
CDR3: ASNPTGAYGYT; V: TRBV2; length: 11
CDR3: ASSSQGLAREKLF; V: TRBV9; length: 13
CDR3: ASRPTAYTEAF; V: TRBV7-9; length: 11
CDR3: ASSESDGVKETQY; V: TRBV10-1; length: 13
CDR3: ASSSDYRAGNTIY; V: TRBV5-1; length: 13
CDR3: SGGDRANYGYT; V: TRBV29-1; length: 11
CDR3: ASSQDPYQGDSPLH; V: TRBV4-2; length: 14
CDR3: ASSQGQGAYEQY; V: TRBV4-2; length: 12
CDR3: ASSATPGRAS; V: TRBV21-1; length: 10